The 31 T cell receptor beta chains reported below all come from one sample, sequenced in a study of shared clonotypes between healthy human individuals. The method was immunoSEQ multiplex PCR; TCRdb's version includes in-frame clones alone and lacks a portion of them. The data contain nearly 1 million clones, approximately 80% of them singletons. The sample was memory CD4+ T cells sorted from blood. The subset: CD45RA-negative fraction. The receptors shown here come from a man between 18 and 35 years old in good health.

This chain joins TRBV9 and TRBJ2-3; D tentatively reads TRBD1 or TRBD2 (6 bases each). This CDR3 comprises 16 residues. Looked up from germline, CDR1 is SGDLS and CDR2 is YYNGEE. The V end was cut by 0 bases, the J end by 3 bases, with 14 bases between. The CDR3 DNA follows: TGTGCCAGCAGCGTAGCTGTGGGGGGCTTGACAGATACGCAGTATTTT. Protein: CASSVAVGGLTDTQYF.

The chain employs TRBV6-5 and TRBJ2-1; D perhaps matches TRBD2 (5 bases). V dropped 8 bases and J dropped 8 bases, with 16 bases sitting between them. CDR1 and CDR2 from the germline V gene are MNHEY and SVGAGI. This CDR3 region has 13 residues. The CDR3 here is CASRDGKGDEQFF. CDR3 nucleotide sequence: TGTGCCAGCCGTGACGGGAAAGGCGATGAGCAGTTCTTC.

Written as DNA, the CDR3 is TGTGCCAGCTCACCAGGGGTGACCGGGGAGCTGTTTTTT. Residues: CASSPGVTGELFF. The chain employs TRBV18 and TRBJ2-2; no definite D call. CDR1 KGHSH and CDR2 LQKENI come from the germline V gene. V lost 2 bases and J 5 bases, leaving 6 bases between the germline ends. This CDR3 region has 13 residues.

The CDR3, as DNA: TGCGCCAGCAGCCAAAGAAACAGGGGAGCTCTTTCACCCCTCCACTTT. Residues: CASSQRNRGALSPLHF. The chain carries TRBV4-3 and TRBJ1-6, with 7 nucleotides matching TRBD1. Germline CDR1 is LGHNA and CDR2 is YSLEER. CDR3 size: 16 residues. V trimming: 2 bases; J trimming: 9 bases; junction bases outside the gene matches: 10.

This clone was counted at least ten times. Different DNA sequences within this sample yield the same CDR3. V and J are TRBV13 and TRBJ2-7; D ambiguous. CDR3 length: 13 residues. Germline values: CDR1 PRHDT, CDR2 FYEKMQ (reference sequence). Deletions cut 1 base from V and 2 bases from J, with 6 bases between. The CDR3 DNA follows: TGTGCCAGCAGCTTAGTCAGAGCCTACGAGCAGTACTTC. This sequence encodes CASSLVRAYEQYF.

This clone came up once. The chain is built from TRBV2 and TRBJ1-5; 9 bases are shared with TRBD1. The germline CDR1 and CDR2 sequences are SNHLY and FYNNEI. With V trimmed by 6 bases and J by 6 bases, 9 bases remained unmatched. This CDR3 is built from 15 residues. The CDR3 sequence is CASSTPGQGFQPQHF. The CDR3 DNA reads as TGTGCCAGCAGCACGCCGGGACAGGGTTTTCAGCCCCAGCATTTT.

This chain uses TRBV28 with TRBJ1-5; 8 positions agree with TRBD1. V lost 3 bases and J lost 2; bases outside the gene matches: 21. The CDR3 sequence is 21 residues long. Per germline, CDR1 MDHEN and CDR2 SYDVKM. CDR3 sequence reads: CASSFPAGWRDRLFGNQPQHF. CDR3 sequence (DNA): TGTGCCAGCAGTTTTCCCGCGGGGTGGAGGGACAGGCTCTTTGGCAATCAGCCCCAGCATTTT.

This chain uses TRBV6-5 with TRBJ1-1, with D possibly being TRBD1 (6 bases). The CDR3 is 14 residues long. The V and J ends lost 6 bases and 1 base respectively, with 12 bases between them. Germline CDR1 MNHEY, CDR2 SVGAGI. CDR3 nucleotide sequence: TGTGCCAGCAGGACACAGGGTGCGAACACTGAAGCTTTCTTT. Its protein is CASRTQGANTEAFF.

Worth noting for this clone: The sample carries other DNA sequences with the same CDR3. The chain combines TRBV11-2 with TRBJ2-5; a weak D match, TRBD1 (6 bases). CDR1 and CDR2 (germline): SGHAT, FQNNGV. The V end lost 5 bases, the J end lost 0 bases, and 7 bases lay between the germline ends. This CDR3 has 13 amino acids. CDR3 region: CASSRGYQETQYF. The CDR3 DNA follows: TGTGCCAGCAGCAGGGGGTACCAAGAGACCCAGTACTTC.

The gene calls are TRBV11-2 and TRBJ2-5; TRBD1 is a possible D gene (5 bases). Germline assignment: CDR1 SGHAT and CDR2 FQNNGV. This CDR3 is 15 amino acids long. V was shortened by 0 bases and J by 1 base, with 9 bases between the two germline ends. CDR3 nucleotides: TGTGCCAGCAGCTTAGAGGGGCAGTCCCAAGAGACCCAGTACTTC. It yields the protein CASSLEGQSQETQYF.

The chain carries TRBV7-9 and TRBJ2-5; D is perhaps TRBD1 (6 bases). CDR1 and CDR2 from the germline V gene are SEHNR and FQNEAQ (reference sequence). This CDR3 contains 14 residues. V gave up 3 bases and J gave up 5 bases, with 13 bases separating them. CDR3: CASSFLAGVETQYF. DNA for the CDR3: TGTGCCAGCAGCTTTCTTGCAGGGGTGGAGACCCAGTACTTC.

The rearrangement links TRBV29-1 to TRBJ1-5; perhaps TRBD1 as D (5 bases). Trimming removed 6 bases from V and 5 bases from J, with 14 bases in between. Germline CDR1 reads SQVTM; CDR2 reads ANQGSEA. This CDR3 is built from 13 residues. CDR3 coding DNA: TGCAGCGTGGGGGGAAGTAGGGATCAGCCCCAGCATTTT. It specifies CSVGGSRDQPQHF.

This sequence joins TRBV18 and TRBJ2-7; 8 bases line up with TRBD2. The CDR3 is made up of 16 amino acids. Trimming at V came to 1 base and at J to 5 bases, leaving 10 bases not matched to a gene. CDR1 KGHSH and CDR2 LQKENI come from the germline V gene. The CDR3 DNA sequence: TGTGCCAGCTCACCACTAAGGTCGGTAGCGGGAAACGAGCAGTACTTC. It is translated as CASSPLRSVAGNEQYF.

The V gene is TRBV13, the J gene TRBJ2-3; D is uncertain. V lost 1 base and J 4 bases, leaving 9 bases between the germline ends. Looked up from germline, CDR1 is PRHDT and CDR2 is FYEKMQ (reference sequence). This CDR3 spans 14 amino acids. CDR3 DNA sequence: TGTGCCAGCAGCTTAGAACCTCAACCAGATACGCAGTATTTT. This sequence encodes CASSLEPQPDTQYF.

The V call is TRBV27, the J call TRBJ1-2, with 7 nucleotides matching TRBD1. The CDR3 extends over 14 amino acids. Germline V gene sequence: CDR1 MNHEY, CDR2 SMNVEV (reference sequence). J was trimmed by 4 bases and V by 4 bases; bases with no gene match: 6. The CDR3 DNA reads as TGTGCCAGCAGTTCCCGGGACAGTGGCTATGGCTACACCTTC. Its protein is CASSSRDSGYGYTF.

V and J are TRBV30 and TRBJ2-2; 14 bases align to TRBD2. After removal of 7 bases from V and 6 bases from J, the junction contained 10 bases not matched to a gene. In germline, CDR1 is GTSNPN, CDR2 SVGIG (reference sequence). This CDR3 contains 16 residues. The CDR3 here is CALPTSGRALAGELFF. CDR3 nucleotide sequence: TGTGCCTTGCCGACTAGCGGGAGGGCTTTGGCCGGGGAGCTGTTTTTT.

V and J are TRBV9 and TRBJ2-7; D is undetermined. CDR3 length equals 17 residues. Looked up from germline, CDR1 is SGDLS and CDR2 is YYNGEE. V lost 0 bases, J lost 3 bases, and 19 bases lay in between. This CDR3 is CASSVGLPGNQHYEQYF. The CDR3 DNA sequence: TGTGCCAGCAGCGTAGGTCTGCCTGGCAACCAACACTACGAGCAGTACTTC.

The rearrangement uses TRBV11-2 and TRBJ2-2; 8 nucleotides match TRBD2. The CDR3 length is 18 residues. Germline V gives CDR1 SGHAT, CDR2 FQNNGV. V lost 1 base and J lost 3; bases outside the gene matches: 10. CDR3 nucleotides: TGTGCCAGCAGCTTAGGACGGGCGGGAGGATACCACACCGGGGAGCTGTTTTTT. Its translation is CASSLGRAGGYHTGELFF.

In the case of this clone: Other DNA sequences in the same sample also yield this CDR3. The chain couples TRBV29-1 to TRBJ2-5; D unclear. This CDR3 is built from 9 residues. The germline V gene encodes CDR1 SQVTM and CDR2 ANQGSEA. V dropped 4 bases and J dropped 4 bases, with 1 base sitting between them. The CDR3 coding sequence is TGCAGCGTTGGAGAGACCCAGTACTTC. It specifies CSVGETQYF.

The chain carries TRBV6-4 and TRBJ1-2; tentatively, D is TRBD1 (6 bases). Germline assignment: CDR1 MRHNA and CDR2 SNTAGT. Trimming took off 0 bases at V and 8 bases at J, with 10 bases between the two ends. This CDR3 has 13 amino acids. The CDR3 DNA sequence: TGTGCCAGCAGTGACTCCAGGGGTTGGGGCTACACCTTC. Its protein is CASSDSRGWGYTF.

The chain combines TRBV28 with TRBJ2-5; weak D call: TRBD1 (6 bases). With 4 bases removed from V and 3 bases from J, the gap between germline ends came to 15 bases. CDR1 is MDHEN and CDR2 is SYDVKM in the germline V gene. This CDR3 comprises 15 residues. CDR3 sequence: CASSSSRDKEETQYF. CDR3 nucleotides: TGTGCCAGCAGTTCGAGCCGGGACAAAGAAGAGACCCAGTACTTC.

The chain carries TRBV6-1 and TRBJ2-1; TRBD1 or TRBD2 may be the D gene (5 bases each). The V and J ends lost 4 bases and 3 bases respectively, with 13 bases between them. Per the germline V gene, CDR1 is MNHNS and CDR2 is SASEGT. The CDR3 runs 15 residues. The CDR3 nucleotides read TGTGCCAGCAGTGCCGTCGGGGCTTACTACAATGAGCAGTTCTTC. Protein product: CASSAVGAYYNEQFF.

The V and J genes are TRBV10-2 and TRBJ2-5, with D perhaps TRBD1 (6 bases). V was pared by 0 bases and J by 4 bases, with 12 bases between. Germline lookup yields CDR1 WSHSY and CDR2 SAAADI. The CDR3 sequence is 15 residues long. CDR3 sequence: CASSESSRGGETQYF. Written as DNA, the CDR3 is TGCGCCAGCAGTGAGTCGTCGAGAGGGGGAGAGACCCAGTACTTC.

CDR3 in DNA: TGTGCCAGCAGTTTGGGGCAGGGGGCGCAGAAACTGTTTTTT. It codes for CASSLGQGAQKLFF. The rearrangement uses TRBV28 and TRBJ1-4; 8 positions match TRBD1. The germline gives CDR1 MDHEN, CDR2 SYDVKM. CDR3 length: 14 amino acids. V shed 3 bases and J 11 bases; nucleotides not matched to a gene: 8.

This clone was recorded a few times. The chain recombines TRBV5-1 with TRBJ2-2; weak D call: TRBD1 (6 bases). Germline CDR1 SGHRS, CDR2 YFSETQ. CDR3 length equals 14 residues. The V end lost 4 bases, the J end lost 4 bases, and 11 bases lay between the germline ends. The CDR3 protein is CASSPGTTTGELFF. The CDR3 coding sequence is TGCGCCAGCAGCCCCGGGACAACCACCGGGGAGCTGTTTTTT.

This chain joins TRBV6-6 and TRBJ2-1, with 12 bases identical to TRBD2. The ends lost 6 bases at V and 8 bases at J; junction bases unmatched: 11. The germline V gene encodes CDR1 MNHNY and CDR2 SVGAGI (reference sequence). There are 16 residues in the CDR3. This CDR3 reads CASRPPPSGGAHEQFF. The CDR3 nucleotides are TGTGCCAGCAGGCCTCCCCCTAGCGGGGGGGCCCATGAGCAGTTCTTC.

J is TRBJ1-2 and V is TRBV10-1, with no clear D. The CDR3 length is 10 residues. V lost 10 bases and J lost 5, with 8 bases in between. Germline V gene lookup returns CDR1 WNHNN and CDR2 SYGVQD (reference sequence). CDR3 bases: TGCGCCACCCCGCGGTATGGCTACACCTTC. This encodes CATPRYGYTF.

The chain links TRBV15 to TRBJ2-3; D unclear. In germline, CDR1 is LNHNV, CDR2 YYDKDF (reference sequence). The CDR3 extends over 15 amino acids. Deletions cut 0 bases from V and 3 bases from J, with 10 bases between. CDR3 region: CATSREFRETDTQYF. The CDR3 DNA sequence: TGTGCCACCAGCAGAGAGTTTCGCGAGACAGATACGCAGTATTTT.

This chain links TRBV6-1 with TRBJ1-2, with D unresolved. The ends were cut back, 7 bases at V and 4 bases at J, with 13 bases in the middle. CDR1 and CDR2 from the germline V gene are MNHNS and SASEGT. The CDR3 totals 13 residues. The CDR3 protein is CASNLDGSYGYTF. The CDR3 DNA follows: TGTGCCAGCAATCTCGACGGCTCCTATGGCTACACCTTC.

The sample holds one count of this clone. V is TRBV9 and J is TRBJ2-7, with D tentatively TRBD1 or TRBD2 (5 bases each). V lost 5 bases and J lost 5, with 17 bases in between. The CDR3 loop spans 14 amino acids. Looked up from germline, CDR1 is SGDLS and CDR2 is YYNGEE. The CDR3 is CASRRTAGAHEQYF. CDR3 bases: TGTGCCAGCAGAAGGACTGCTGGGGCCCACGAGCAGTACTTC.

V and J are TRBV7-9 and TRBJ2-5, with D perhaps matching TRBD2 (6 bases). V lost 5 bases, J lost 6 bases, and 19 bases lay in between. CDR1 is SEHNR and CDR2 is FQNEAQ in the germline V gene (reference sequence). The CDR3 sequence is 15 residues long. The CDR3 DNA reads as TGTGCCAGCAGCCCACTGGGGCAGGGCGGGAAGACCCAGTACTTC. It codes for CASSPLGQGGKTQYF.